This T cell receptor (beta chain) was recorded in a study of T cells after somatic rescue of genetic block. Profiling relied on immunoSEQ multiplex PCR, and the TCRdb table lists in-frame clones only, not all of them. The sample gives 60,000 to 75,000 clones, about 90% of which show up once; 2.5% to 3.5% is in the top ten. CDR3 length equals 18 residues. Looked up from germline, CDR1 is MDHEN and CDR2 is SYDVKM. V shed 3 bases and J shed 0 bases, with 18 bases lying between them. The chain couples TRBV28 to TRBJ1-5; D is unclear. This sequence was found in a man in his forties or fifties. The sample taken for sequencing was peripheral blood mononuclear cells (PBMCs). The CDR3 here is CASSFMQDLTYSNQPQHF. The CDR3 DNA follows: TGTGCCAGCAGTTTCATGCAGGACCTAACCTATAGCAATCAGCCCCAGCATTTT. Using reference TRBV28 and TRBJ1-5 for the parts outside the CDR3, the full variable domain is DVKVTQSSRYLVKRTGEKVFLECVQDMDHENMFWYRQDPGLGLRLIYFSYDVKMKEKGDIPEGYSVSREKKERFSLILESASTNQTSMYLCASSFMQDLTYSNQPQHFGDGTRLSIL.